This TCR beta chain is from a study of blood T cell repertoires in COVID-19. Study at large: Specimens from acute and convalescent COVID-19 originated in the United States, Italy and Spain. The cDNA or gDNA used as material had been derived from T cells, B-cell-depleted T cells, or PBMCs.

The CDR3 has 16 residues. Germline loops: CDR1 MNHEY, CDR2 SVGAGI. V was cut by 2 bases and J by 4 bases, with 16 bases left in between. Original processing methods: Reference gene primer amplification yielded estimated nucleated cell counts. Using immunoSEQ multiplex PCR, the repertoire was profiled, and TCRdb retains in-frame clones only, with some absent. V and J calls and clone size are those listed in that table; D and trimming were worked out from the DNA. The table has 50,000 to 60,000 clones, approximately 85% seen once. V usage is TRBV6-5 and J usage is TRBJ2-3; possibly TRBD2 for D (5 bases). The sequence derives from a human donor in a cohort sampled during active COVID-19. Sequencing was carried out using peripheral blood. The CDR3: CASSYRPAAAADTQYF. Here the CDR3 DNA reads TGTGCCAGCAGTTACCGCCCTGCAGCGGCCGCAGATACGCAGTATTTT.